The sequence of this T cell receptor beta chain was determined in a study of blood T cell repertoires in COVID-19. About the study: From the United States, Italy and Spain came samples of acute and convalescent COVID-19. T cells, B-cell-depleted T cells, or PBMCs supplied cDNA or gDNA.

Germline loops: CDR1 LNHNV, CDR2 YYDKDF (reference sequence). This CDR3 spans 13 amino acids. V lost 0 bases and J lost 4, with 6 bases in between. The table lists this clone with a few counts. TCRdb's table, derived via immunoSEQ multiplex PCR, lists solely in-frame clones and lacks some. The data show about 210,000 clones, around four fifths seen once. Sequencing used peripheral blood. The TCR sequence derives from a woman aged 50 to 60 with acute or convalescent COVID-19. The chain employs TRBV15 and TRBJ2-5; unclear D gene. The CDR3 loop is CATSRDSRETQYF. CDR3 nucleotides: TGTGCCACCAGCAGAGACTCCCGAGAGACCCAGTACTTC.